The rows below give T cell receptor beta chains drawn from one sample of a study of OX40 agonist ivuxolimab in advanced cancers. Generated by immunoSEQ multiplex PCR, the TCRdb table keeps only in-frame clones and is missing some. The table records 70,000 to 100,000 clones, over 75% of them present only once. The specimen was CD4+ or CD8+ T cells sorted from blood, collected in a trial of the OX40 agonist ivuxolimab. Source of these receptors: an adult with an advanced solid tumor such as melanoma, head and neck, liver or kidney cancer. CDR3s include the opening cysteine and the closing phenylalanine or tryptophan.

v_call cdr3_aa
TRBV27 CASSRDLGGAGEQFF
TRBV6-6 CASSIPPRWEQFF
TRBV7-9 CASSPPWNEQYF
TRBV18 CASSVTGQGTEAFF
TRBV6-5 CASRLPGLQETQYF
TRBV27 CASSPWTGFSNQPQHF
TRBV7-8 CASSLGTEESEQYF
TRBV19 CASMDRARSEQYF
TRBV2 CASSESVSGNTIYF
TRBV28 CATQGGDRADTQYF
TRBV2 CASSEVGTGNTGELFF
TRBV18 CASSPNYEQYF
TRBV30 CAFLRDRAYNEQFF
TRBV7-4 CASSFVLAVYEQYF
TRBV5-4 CASSLDGGEAYEQYF